The sequence of this T cell receptor beta chain was determined in a study of CXCR3-negative and CXCR3-positive naive CD8 T cells. Study summary: Roughly 150 million TRB reads were obtained overall (about 1.5 +/- 0.3 million per library). General observations from the study: The TRB CDR3s that CXCR3-positive naive cells carried were more hydrophobic than those of CXCR3-negative naive cells. Memory cells differed in TRBV-TRBJ usage, but naive CXCR3-negative and CXCR3-positive cells had similar usage.

This clonotype ranks as medium-sized in terms of frequency. Antigen: not known. The authors prepared UMI-labeled TRB cDNA libraries by 5' RACE. Following a re-call of the 5' RACE reads, TCRdb has one entry per CDR3 protein and lacks DNA. The sample holds about 5,500 distinct CDR3 sequences. CDR3 length equals 12 residues. CDR1 LGHNA and CDR2 YSLEER come from the germline V gene. The sequenced material came from naive CXCR3+ CD8+ T cells from blood. Described subset: CD45RO-CCR7+CD27+CD95- naive CD8+ T cells expressing CXCR3 (TNR3+). The chain recombines TRBV4-3 with TRBJ2-1. The source is a human donor in good health. Some clones in this sample may be carry-over from other donors' samples. The chain's CDR3 is CASSIQNNEQFF.